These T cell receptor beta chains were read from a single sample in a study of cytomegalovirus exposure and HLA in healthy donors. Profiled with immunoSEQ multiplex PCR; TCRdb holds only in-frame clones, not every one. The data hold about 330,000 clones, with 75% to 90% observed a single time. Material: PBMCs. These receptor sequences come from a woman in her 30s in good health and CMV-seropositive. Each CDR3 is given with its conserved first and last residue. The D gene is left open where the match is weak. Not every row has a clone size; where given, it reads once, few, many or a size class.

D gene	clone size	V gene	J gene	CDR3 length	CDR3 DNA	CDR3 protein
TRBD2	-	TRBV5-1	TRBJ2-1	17	TGCGCCAGCAGCTCCCGGCCCCTCAGCGGGGGGCGCGATGAGCAGTTCTTC	CASSSRPLSGGRDEQFF
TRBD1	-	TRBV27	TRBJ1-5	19	TGTGCCAGCAGTTTAAGGGGGGGACAGGGGGCTGTTAACCATCAGCCCCAGCATTTT	CASSLRGGQGAVNHQPQHF
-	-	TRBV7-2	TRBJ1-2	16	TGTGCCAGCACCTCGGGGCTAGGGATCGCCCTTAATGGCTACACCTTC	CASTSGLGIALNGYTF
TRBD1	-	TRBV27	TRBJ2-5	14	TGTGCCAGCAGTCTACGGACAGGGCAAGAGACCCAGTACTTC	CASSLRTGQETQYF
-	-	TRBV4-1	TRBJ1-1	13	TGCGCCAGCAGCGGAAGAGGGGGCACTGAAGCTTTCTTT	CASSGRGGTEAFF
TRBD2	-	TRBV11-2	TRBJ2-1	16	TGTGCCAGCAGGGGACTAGCGGGAAGACCTTACAATGAGCAGTTCTTC	CASRGLAGRPYNEQFF
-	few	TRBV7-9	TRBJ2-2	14	TGTGCCAGCAGCCTAAACTCCTGGGACGGGGAGCTGTTTTTT	CASSLNSWDGELFF
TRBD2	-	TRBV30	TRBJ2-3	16	TGTGCCTGGAGCGCGCGGACTAGCGGGAGCACAGATACGCAGTATTTT	CAWSARTSGSTDTQYF
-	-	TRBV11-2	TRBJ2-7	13	TGTGCCAGCAGCTTAGAGGGGCCGGGTGAGCAGTACTTC	CASSLEGPGEQYF
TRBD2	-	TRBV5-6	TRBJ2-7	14	TGTGCCAGCAGCTCACATGGGACTATCTACGAGCAGTACTTC	CASSSHGTIYEQYF
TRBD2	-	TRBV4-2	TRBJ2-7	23	TGTGCCAGCAGCCCCCTGGGACTAGCGGGAACGGGTACCCCCCCCGGCTCTGGCTACGAGCAGTACTTC	CASSPLGLAGTGTPPGSGYEQYF
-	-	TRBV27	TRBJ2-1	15	TGTGCCAGCAACCCGACGGCCGGAGGGGACAATGAGCAGTTCTTC	CASNPTAGGDNEQFF
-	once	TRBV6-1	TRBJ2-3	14	TGTGCCAGCAGTCAATTGGTCGCCACAGATACGCAGTATTTT	CASSQLVATDTQYF
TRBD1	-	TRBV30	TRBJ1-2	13	TGTGCCTGGAGTTGGGACAGGGGCTATGGCTACACCTTC	CAWSWDRGYGYTF
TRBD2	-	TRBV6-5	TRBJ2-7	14	TGTGCCAGCAGAGCTAGCGGGGGGTCCTACGAGCAGTACTTC	CASRASGGSYEQYF
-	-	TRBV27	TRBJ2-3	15	TGTGCCAGCAGTAACGGGGGCGAGCGCACAGATACGCAGTATTTT	CASSNGGERTDTQYF
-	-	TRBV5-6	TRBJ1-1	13	TGTGCCAGCAGCCTGAACAAGAACACTGAAGCTTTCTTT	CASSLNKNTEAFF
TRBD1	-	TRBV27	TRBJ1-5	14	TGTGCCAGCAGTCCAAGGGCAGGGGGACAGCCCCAGCATTTT	CASSPRAGGQPQHF
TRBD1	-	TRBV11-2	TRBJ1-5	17	TGTGCCAGCAGCTTAGCCACTACAGGGGGGGGTAATCAGCCCCAGCATTTT	CASSLATTGGGNQPQHF
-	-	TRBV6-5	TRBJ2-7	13	TGTGCCAGCAGTCCATTCGACAGGCCCGAGCAGTACTTC	CASSPFDRPEQYF
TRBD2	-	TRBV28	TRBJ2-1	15	TGTGCCAGCAGTAGCGGGGCCAACTCCTACAATGAGCAGTTCTTC	CASSSGANSYNEQFF
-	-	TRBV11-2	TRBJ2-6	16	TGTGCCAGCAGCTTAGTAGGTCGGTCTGGGGCCAACGTCCTGACTTTC	CASSLVGRSGANVLTF
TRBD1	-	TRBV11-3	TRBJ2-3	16	TGTGCCAGCAGCTATCATCGACAGGGGCGCACAGATACGCAGTATTTT	CASSYHRQGRTDTQYF
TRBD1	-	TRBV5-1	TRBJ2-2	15	TGCGCCAGCAGCCGGGGACAGGGAAACACCGGGGAGCTGTTTTTT	CASSRGQGNTGELFF
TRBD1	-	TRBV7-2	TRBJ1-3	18	TGTGCCAGCAGCTTAAGACCTCCAGGGGGTGCATCGGGAAACACCATATATTTT	CASSLRPPGGASGNTIYF
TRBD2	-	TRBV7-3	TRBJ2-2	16	TGTGCCAGCAGCTTAATGCCCGGGGGGGGCACCGGGGAGCTGTTTTTT	CASSLMPGGGTGELFF
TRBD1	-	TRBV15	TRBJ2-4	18	TGTGCCACCAGCGAACCGGGACAGACTATTTCAGCCAAAAACATTCAGTACTTC	CATSEPGQTISAKNIQYF
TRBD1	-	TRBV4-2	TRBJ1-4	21	TGTGCCAGCAGCCAAGAAAGCCCAGGGTGGACAGGCGGGTCAACTAATGAAAAACTGTTTTTT	CASSQESPGWTGGSTNEKLFF